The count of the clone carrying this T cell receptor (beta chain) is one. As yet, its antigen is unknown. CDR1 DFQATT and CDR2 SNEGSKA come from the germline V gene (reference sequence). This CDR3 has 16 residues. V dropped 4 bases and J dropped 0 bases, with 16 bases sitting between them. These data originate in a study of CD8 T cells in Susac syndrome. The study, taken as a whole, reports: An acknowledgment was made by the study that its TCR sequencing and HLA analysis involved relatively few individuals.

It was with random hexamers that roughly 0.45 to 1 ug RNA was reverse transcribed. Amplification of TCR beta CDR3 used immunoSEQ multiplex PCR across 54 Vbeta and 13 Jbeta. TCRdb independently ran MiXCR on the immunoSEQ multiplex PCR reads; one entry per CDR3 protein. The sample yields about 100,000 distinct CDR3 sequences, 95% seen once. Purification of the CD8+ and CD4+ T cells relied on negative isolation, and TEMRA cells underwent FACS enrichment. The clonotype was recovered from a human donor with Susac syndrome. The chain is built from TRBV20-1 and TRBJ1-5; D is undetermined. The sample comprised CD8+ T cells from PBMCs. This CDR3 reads CSANKGRIPSNQPQHF. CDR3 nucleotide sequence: TGCAGTGCTAATAAAGGCCGAATTCCTAGCAATCAGCCCCAGCATTTT.